These 20 T cell receptor beta chains originate from one sample sequenced in a study of cytomegalovirus exposure and HLA in healthy donors. The PCR was carried out with 60 Vbeta primers and 13 Jbeta primers. Produced via immunoSEQ multiplex PCR; TCRdb's table is partial and in-frame only. The table includes around 150,000 clones, approximately 80% detected once. Sequenced sample: PBMCs. The receptors derive from a woman between 35 and 50 years old in good health and CMV-seronegative.

This chain connects TRBV29-1 to TRBJ2-5, with 9 positions matching TRBD2. V dropped 1 base and J dropped 5; count of bases not matched to a gene: 5. The CDR3 spans 14 residues. From germline, CDR1 is SQVTM and CDR2 ANQGSEA. CDR3 DNA sequence: TGCAGCGTTGAAGTGCTAGCGGGGACTGAGACCCAGTACTTC. Its protein is CSVEVLAGTETQYF. The full variable domain, in which reference TRBV29-1 and TRBJ2-5 provide the parts outside the CDR3, is SAVISQKPSRDICQRGTSLTIQCQVDSQVTMMFWYRQQPGQSLTLIATANQGSEATYESGFVIDKFPISRPNLTFSTLTVSNMSPEDSSIYLCSVEVLAGTETQYFGPGTRLLVL.

For the CDR3, the DNA is TGTGCCAGCAGTCCCGGGACAGGTCGATACAATGAGCAGTTCTTC. Protein product: CASSPGTGRYNEQFF. The V and J genes are TRBV6-5 and TRBJ2-1; the match to TRBD1 covers 8 bases. The CDR3 covers 15 residues. J gave up 4 bases and V 5 bases, and 7 bases lay outside the gene matches. Germline V gene data show CDR1 as MNHEY and CDR2 as SVGAGI.

This clone was detected a few times. V and J are TRBV29-1 and TRBJ2-3, with TRBD1 as a possible D gene (7 bases). CDR3 length: 18 residues. Germline lookup yields CDR1 SQVTM and CDR2 ANQGSEA. Trimming took off 0 bases at V and 2 bases at J, with 21 bases between the two ends. The CDR3 DNA sequence: TGCAGCGTTGAAGAGGGGGGTAACCGGGACAGAAACACAGATACGCAGTATTTT. The encoded protein is CSVEEGGNRDRNTDTQYF.

The gene calls are TRBV2 and TRBJ2-7, with TRBD1 as a possible D gene (6 bases). The CDR3 covers 11 residues. Trimming shortened V by 6 bases and J by 6 bases, and 9 bases separated the two germline ends. Germline CDR1 reads SNHLY; CDR2 reads FYNNEI. The CDR3 spells CASRQGSEQYF. In nucleotides, the CDR3 is TGTGCCAGCAGACAGGGTAGCGAGCAGTACTTC.

The genes are TRBV25-1 and TRBJ2-2; 7 bases are a match to TRBD1. CDR1 MGHDK and CDR2 SYGVNS come from the germline V gene. The V and J ends lost 2 bases and 4 bases, in that order; junction bases with no gene match: 7. The CDR3 totals 16 residues. The CDR3 region is CASSEVRQGVTGELFF. The CDR3 region has the DNA TGTGCCAGCAGTGAAGTCCGTCAGGGGGTCACCGGGGAGCTGTTTTTT.

This chain connects TRBV5-6 to TRBJ2-5; D is possibly TRBD1 (5 bases). V dropped 6 bases and J dropped 3 bases, with 12 bases sitting between them. Germline V gives CDR1 SGHDT, CDR2 YYEEEE. This CDR3 is 13 amino acids long. CDR3 in DNA: TGTGCCAGCAACTCGCGACAGAAAGAGACCCAGTACTTC. Amino acid sequence: CASNSRQKETQYF.

This chain uses TRBV7-2 with TRBJ1-1; the D is unclear. CDR1 is SGHTA and CDR2 is FQGNSA in the germline V gene. CDR3 length: 12 residues. Trimming left V 2 bases short and J 11 bases short, with 12 bases between. This chain's CDR3 is CASSLRQIGAFF. In DNA, the CDR3 is TGTGCCAGCAGCTTACGGCAGATCGGGGCTTTCTTT.

The rearrangement links TRBV2 to TRBJ1-4; D is unclear. Deletions cut 6 bases from V and 0 bases from J, with 8 bases between. The CDR3 runs 14 residues. Germline-derived CDR1 and CDR2 are SNHLY and FYNNEI. CDR3 coding DNA: TGTGCCAGCAGCCGTGAGGCAACTAATGAAAAACTGTTTTTT. Its translation is CASSREATNEKLFF.

This clone was seen only a few times. The chain joins TRBV7-2 to TRBJ2-7; TRBD2 aligns across 9 bases. The CDR3 runs 17 residues. The junction had 14 bases not matched to a gene; V was cut back by 5 bases and J by 3 bases. Looked up from germline, CDR1 is SGHTA and CDR2 is FQGNSA. The CDR3, as DNA: TGTGCCAGCAGCGAACTTTTGACGGTAGCGGGGGACTACGAGCAGTACTTC. This gives the protein CASSELLTVAGDYEQYF.

This chain joins TRBV6-6 and TRBJ1-1; D is unclear. V lost 7 bases and J lost 0, with 12 bases in between. Germline V CDR1 and CDR2: MNHNY, SVGAGI (reference sequence). The CDR3 totals 14 residues. Written as DNA, the CDR3 is TGTGCCAGCACCCTAGTAATAATGAACACTGAAGCTTTCTTT. Translation: CASTLVIMNTEAFF.

The chain couples TRBV4-3 to TRBJ1-6, with a weak D call TRBD1 (6 bases). The CDR3 loop spans 16 amino acids. Between the trimmed V and J ends, which lost 2 bases and 5 bases, there was a span of 13 bases. Looked up from germline, CDR1 is LGHNA and CDR2 is YSLEER. CDR3 nucleotides: TGCGCCAGCAGCCAATCCAGGGGAGTTAATAATTCACCCCTCCACTTT. Its translation: CASSQSRGVNNSPLHF.

The chain employs TRBV5-1 and TRBJ1-1; TRBD1 is a possible D gene (5 bases). CDR3 length: 15 residues. Trimming pared 4 bases from V and 4 bases from J, leaving 17 bases between. Germline loops: CDR1 SGHRS, CDR2 YFSETQ. For the CDR3, the DNA is TGCGCCAGCAGCCCCACGACAGAGTGGTTCACTGAAGCTTTCTTT. It yields the protein CASSPTTEWFTEAFF.

The rearrangement uses TRBV7-2 and TRBJ1-4, with 8 bases lining up with TRBD1. Trimming removed 5 bases from V and 7 bases from J; junction bases left unmatched: 9. Germline CDR1 is SGHTA and CDR2 is FQGNSA. The CDR3 is 15 residues long. CDR3 nucleotide sequence: TGTGCCAGCAGCCGCTCGGCAGGGGGCTTTGAAAAACTGTTTTTT. Translating it yields CASSRSAGGFEKLFF.

The CDR3 DNA sequence: TGTGCCAGCAGCCGGACAGGGGGCTTTGTTTCACCCCTCCACTTT. Its protein is CASSRTGGFVSPLHF. The V and J genes are TRBV6-5 and TRBJ1-6; 11 nucleotides match TRBD1. V lost 6 bases, J lost 9 bases, and 7 bases stayed unmatched. This CDR3 comprises 15 residues. In germline, CDR1 is MNHEY, CDR2 SVGAGI.

The rearrangement links TRBV27 to TRBJ1-1; tentatively, D is TRBD1 (5 bases). Germline V CDR1 and CDR2: MNHEY, SMNVEV (reference sequence). The CDR3 has 14 residues. Trimming took off 2 bases at V and 5 bases at J, with 12 bases between the two ends. The CDR3: CASSLRRAGTEAFF. The CDR3 bases are TGTGCCAGCAGTTTACGCAGGGCAGGAACTGAAGCTTTCTTT.

This chain joins TRBV2 and TRBJ2-1, with D tentatively TRBD2 (6 bases). There are 16 residues in the CDR3. Trimming left V 5 bases short and J 2 bases short, with 16 bases between. Germline loops: CDR1 SNHLY, CDR2 FYNNEI. The DNA for the CDR3 is TGTGCCAGCAGTCTTCGGGACTTCAACGCCTACAATGAGCAGTTCTTC. Its translation is CASSLRDFNAYNEQFF.

This clone came up a few times. The chain carries TRBV7-2 and TRBJ2-3; D call uncertain. Trimming took 5 bases from V and 6 from J, leaving 15 bases between them. Germline assignment: CDR1 SGHTA and CDR2 FQGNSA. The CDR3 is 14 residues long. The CDR3 coding sequence is TGTGCCAGCAGCCAAGACGGGTTCTGGGATACGCAGTATTTT. It translates to CASSQDGFWDTQYF. Full variable domain (outside the CDR3, taken from reference TRBV7-2 and TRBJ2-3): GAGVSQSPSNKVTEKGKDVELRCDPISGHTALYWYRQSLGQGLEFLIYFQGNSAPDKSGLPSDRFSAERTGGSVSTLTIQRTQQEDSAVYLCASSQDGFWDTQYFGPGTRLTVL.

This clone was recorded once. J is TRBJ2-3 and V is TRBV7-9, with TRBD2 matching over 12 bases. The germline V gene encodes CDR1 SEHNR and CDR2 FQNEAQ (reference sequence). After removal of 7 bases from V and 4 bases from J, the junction contained 6 bases not matched to a gene. The CDR3 has 15 residues. The CDR3 here is CASNPSGGVADTQYF. DNA of the CDR3: TGTGCCAGCAACCCTAGCGGGGGGGTTGCAGATACGCAGTATTTT.

V usage is TRBV27 and J usage is TRBJ1-5; D uncertain. Germline assignment: CDR1 MNHEY and CDR2 SMNVEV (reference sequence). V was shortened by 5 bases and J by 1 base, with 15 bases between the two germline ends. The length of the CDR3 is 16 residues. The CDR3 spells CASSPLTPGSNQPQHF. The DNA of the CDR3 is TGTGCCAGCAGTCCGTTGACACCAGGAAGCAATCAGCCCCAGCATTTT.

The rearrangement joins TRBV19 to TRBJ2-3; TRBD2 is a possible D gene (6 bases). V was clipped by 3 bases and J by 2 bases, with 15 bases between them. Germline lookup yields CDR1 LNHDA and CDR2 SQIVND (reference sequence). The CDR3 runs 16 residues. The CDR3 DNA is TGTGCCAGTAGTATGTGGAGGGGATCTACCACAGATACGCAGTATTTT. The encoded protein is CASSMWRGSTTDTQYF.